The 2 T cell receptor beta chains below come from one sample, sequenced in a study of regulatory T cells in long-lasting Graves disease. The TCR beta library used iRepertoire HTBI primers with Arm-PCR amplification of CDR3. A single record per CDR3 protein comes from TCRdb applying MiXCR to the multiplex PCR reads. Here the sample spans about 620,000 distinct CDR3 sequences, roughly 15% being singletons. Time point given: newly diagnosed GD, antithyroid drugs for less than 3 months. Extracted PBMC RNA gave rise to the TCR library. This sample was shared with a second study, whose subject was T cells in Graves' hyperthyroidism and ophthalmopathy.

The source material was peripheral blood mononuclear cells (PBMCs), sampled at new diagnosis, from a patient treated with antithyroid drugs. The receptors come from a woman under 40 with Graves disease.

This clonotype has at least ten counts. J is TRBJ2-7 and V is TRBV3-1; perhaps TRBD2 as D (5 bases). The CDR3 runs to 13 residues. Germline V lookup: CDR1 LGHDT, CDR2 YNNKEL (reference sequence). The V end was cut by 2 bases, the J end by 2 bases, with 7 bases between. For the CDR3, the DNA is TGTGCCAGCAGCCAAAGCGGTACCTACGAGCAGTACTTC. Protein: CASSQSGTYEQYF.

This clonotype was counted many times. V gene TRBV28 combines with J gene TRBJ2-5, with D possibly being TRBD2 (6 bases). Germline-derived CDR1 and CDR2 are MDHEN and SYDVKM. Between the trimmed V and J ends, which lost 6 bases and 0 bases, there was a span of 17 bases. The CDR3 has 16 residues. CDR3 coding DNA: TGTGCCAGCAGCACATCACTAGCCGACTACCAAGAGACCCAGTACTTC. Translating it yields CASSTSLADYQETQYF.